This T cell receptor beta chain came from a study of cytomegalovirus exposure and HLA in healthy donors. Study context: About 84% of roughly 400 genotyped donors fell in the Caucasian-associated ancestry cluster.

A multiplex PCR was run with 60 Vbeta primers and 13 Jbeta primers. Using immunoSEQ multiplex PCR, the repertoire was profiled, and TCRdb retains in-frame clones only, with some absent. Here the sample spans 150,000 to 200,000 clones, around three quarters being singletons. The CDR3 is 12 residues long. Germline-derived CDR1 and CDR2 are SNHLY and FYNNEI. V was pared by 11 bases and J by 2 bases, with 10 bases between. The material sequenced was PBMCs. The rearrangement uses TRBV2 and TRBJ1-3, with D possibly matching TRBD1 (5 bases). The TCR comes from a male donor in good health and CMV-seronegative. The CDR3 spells CASRAAGNTIYF. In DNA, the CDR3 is TGTGCCTCCAGGGCGGCTGGAAACACCATATATTTT.